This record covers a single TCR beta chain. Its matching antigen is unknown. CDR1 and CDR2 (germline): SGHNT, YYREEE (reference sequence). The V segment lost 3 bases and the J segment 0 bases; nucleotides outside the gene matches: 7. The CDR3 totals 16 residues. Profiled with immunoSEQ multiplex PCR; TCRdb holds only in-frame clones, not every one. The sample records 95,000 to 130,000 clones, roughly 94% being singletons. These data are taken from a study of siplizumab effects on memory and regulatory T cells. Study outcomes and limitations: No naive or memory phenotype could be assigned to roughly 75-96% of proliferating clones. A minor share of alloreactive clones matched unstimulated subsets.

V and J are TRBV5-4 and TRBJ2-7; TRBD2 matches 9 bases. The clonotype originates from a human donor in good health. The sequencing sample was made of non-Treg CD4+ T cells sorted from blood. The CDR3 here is CASSYSGGTISYEQYF. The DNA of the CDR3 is TGTGCCAGCAGCTATAGCGGGGGTACCATCTCCTACGAGCAGTACTTC.